The 28 T cell receptor beta chains presented below share a single source sample, sequenced in a study of blood T cell repertoires in COVID-19. This table comes from immunoSEQ multiplex PCR, and its TCRdb copy is limited to in-frame clones, with some not included. The table includes about 150,000 clones, over 75% detected once. The material sequenced was peripheral blood. The receptors were sampled from a woman aged 40-49 years with acute or convalescent COVID-19.

The V and J genes are TRBV7-3 and TRBJ2-1; TRBD2 matches at 10 bases. Trimming cost V 2 bases and J 9 bases; bases outside gene matches: 10. The length of the CDR3 is 16 residues. Per germline, CDR1 SGHTA and CDR2 FQGTGA. Here the CDR3 DNA reads TGTGCCAGCAGCTTAGGAGCCAGCGGGGGGGCAGGTGAGCAGTTCTTC. Residues: CASSLGASGGAGEQFF.

The genes are TRBV3-1 (or the pseudogene TRBV3-2) and TRBJ1-2; D not certain. This CDR3 has 13 residues. V lost 0 bases and J lost 7, with 9 bases in between. Per germline, CDR1 LGHDT and CDR2 YNNKEL (reference sequence). CDR3 loop: CASSQDRSGGYTF. DNA of the CDR3: TGTGCCAGCAGCCAAGATCGGTCCGGTGGCTACACCTTC.

The chain carries TRBV7-2 and TRBJ1-1, with a possible D match to TRBD1 (6 bases). In germline, CDR1 is SGHTA, CDR2 FQGNSA. CDR3 size: 17 residues. V shed 1 base and J shed 0 bases, with 15 bases lying between them. The CDR3 DNA follows: TGTGCCAGCAGCTTAGGCGTAGCAGACAGGCTGAACACTGAAGCTTTCTTT. Protein sequence: CASSLGVADRLNTEAFF.

The rearrangement joins TRBV18 to TRBJ2-1, with 10 bases lining up with TRBD1. This CDR3 spans 15 amino acids. Germline V lookup: CDR1 KGHSH, CDR2 LQKENI. Trimming took 3 bases from V and 8 from J; bases not matched to a gene: 7. CDR3 nucleotides: TGTGCCAGCTCACCGGACAGGGGGTCATTCGATGAGCAGTTCTTC. It translates to CASSPDRGSFDEQFF. Drawing the rest from reference TRBV18 and TRBJ2-1, the complete variable domain is NAGVMQNPRHLVRRRGQEARLRCSPMKGHSHVYWYRQLPEEGLKFMVYLQKENIIDESGMPKERFSAEFPKEGPSILRIQQVVRGDSAAYFCASSPDRGSFDEQFFGPGTRLTVL.

This clone is a singleton in its sample. V and J are TRBV11-2 and TRBJ2-1; D is possibly TRBD1 (5 bases). V gave up 7 bases and J gave up 0 bases, with 16 bases separating them. Germline loops: CDR1 SGHAT, CDR2 FQNNGV. CDR3 length equals 16 residues. DNA for the CDR3: TGTGCCAGCATCCATCGACAGACCAGCTCCTACAATGAGCAGTTCTTC. Translating gives CASIHRQTSSYNEQFF.

The J gene is TRBJ1-2, the V gene TRBV12-5; 8 nucleotides line up with TRBD1. After removal of 1 base from V and 3 bases from J, the junction contained 4 bases not matched to a gene. The CDR3 extends over 15 amino acids. The germline V gene has CDR1 LGHNT and CDR2 FRNRAP. For the CDR3, the DNA is TGTGCTAGTGGTTTGGGGGGACAGGCTTACTATGGCTACACCTTC. Translated, it gives CASGLGGQAYYGYTF. Full variable domain (missing parts from reference TRBV12-5 and TRBJ1-2): DARVTQTPRHKVTEMGQEVTMRCQPILGHNTVFWYRQTMMQGLELLAYFRNRAPLDDSGMPKDRFSAEMPDATLATLKIQPSEPRDSAVYFCASGLGGQAYYGYTFGSGTRLTVV.

This clone has a single count. The chain employs TRBV19 and TRBJ2-7; TRBD1 agrees at 7 bases. CDR3 length: 13 residues. CDR1 LNHDA and CDR2 SQIVND come from the germline V gene (reference sequence). Losses at the gene ends were 4 bases for V and 9 bases for J; bases not matched to a gene: 9. The CDR3 DNA follows: TGTGCCAGTAGTACTACCGGGACAGAATTGCAGTACTTC. Amino acid sequence: CASSTTGTELQYF. Together with reference TRBV19 and TRBJ2-7, the CDR3 gives the full variable domain: DGGITQSPKYLFRKEGQNVTLSCEQNLNHDAMYWYRQDPGQGLRLIYYSQIVNDFQKGDIAEGYSVSREKKESFPLTVTSAQKNPTAFYLCASSTTGTELQYFGPGTRLTVT.

This sequence joins TRBV27 and TRBJ2-7, with TRBD1 identical over 8 bases. This CDR3 region has 14 residues. The junction had 6 bases not matched to a gene; V was cut back by 6 bases and J by 2 bases. Germline V CDR1 and CDR2: MNHEY, SMNVEV (reference sequence). The CDR3 protein is CASRWRQGPYEQYF. The CDR3 DNA is TGTGCCAGCAGATGGCGACAGGGGCCCTACGAGCAGTACTTC.

The CDR3 sequence: CAISQGLATTGELFF. The CDR3 DNA follows: TGTGCCATCAGCCAAGGACTAGCGACGACCGGGGAGCTGTTTTTT. This rearrangement joins TRBV10-3 to TRBJ2-2, with 9 bases that match TRBD2. The CDR3 consists of 15 residues. Per the germline V gene, CDR1 is ENHRY and CDR2 is SYGVKD. The V and J ends lost 6 bases and 5 bases, in that order; junction bases with no gene match: 7.

This rearrangement joins TRBV24-1 to TRBJ2-1, with 8 bases fitting TRBD2. Germline lookup yields CDR1 KGHDR and CDR2 SFDVKD. The CDR3 runs to 15 residues. V shed 4 bases, J shed 4 bases, and the junction held 5 bases outside the gene matches. DNA for the CDR3: TGTGCCACCAGTGAGCGACTAGCGAATTACAATGAGCAGTTCTTC. Translating gives CATSERLANYNEQFF.

The V and J genes are TRBV19 and TRBJ2-1, with 7 bases matching TRBD1. This CDR3 is 14 amino acids long. Per germline, CDR1 LNHDA and CDR2 SQIVND (reference sequence). The junction had 6 bases not matched to a gene; V was cut back by 5 bases and J by 5 bases. CDR3 coding DNA: TGTGCCAGTAGTCAACGTGGGACAGACAATGAGCAGTTCTTC. Amino acids: CASSQRGTDNEQFF.

The genes are TRBV20-1 and TRBJ2-7, with TRBD2 matching 8 bases. V lost 3 bases, J lost 2 bases, and 6 bases stayed unmatched. The CDR3 loop spans 14 amino acids. Germline-derived CDR1 and CDR2 are DFQATT and SNEGSKA (reference sequence). DNA for the CDR3: TGCAGTGCTAGTAGGCCTAGCGGGCCCTACGAGCAGTACTTC. Protein product: CSASRPSGPYEQYF.

The rearrangement joins TRBV28 to TRBJ1-1; TRBD1 is a possible D gene (6 bases). The germline V gene has CDR1 MDHEN and CDR2 SYDVKM. V was trimmed by 3 bases and J by 1 base, leaving 6 bases between them. This CDR3 has 13 amino acids. In DNA, the CDR3 is TGTGCCAGCAGTTTGGGGGCGAACACTGAAGCTTTCTTT. Its protein is CASSLGANTEAFF.

This chain links TRBV28 with TRBJ1-5; tentatively, D is TRBD1 (6 bases). V dropped 5 bases and J dropped 6 bases, with 11 bases sitting between them. CDR3 size: 13 residues. The germline gives CDR1 MDHEN, CDR2 SYDVKM. CDR3 nucleotide sequence: TGTGCCAGCAGTGGGGGGGGCTCTCAGCCCCAGCATTTT. Amino acid sequence: CASSGGGSQPQHF.

J is TRBJ2-1 and V is TRBV11-1; a possible D gene is TRBD1 (6 bases). The V gene's germline CDR1 is SGHAT and CDR2 FQDESV (reference sequence). The length of the CDR3 is 14 residues. Trimming left V 3 bases short and J 2 bases short, with 8 bases between. CDR3 loop: CASSFDRTYNEQFF. In DNA form, the CDR3 reads TGTGCCAGCAGCTTTGACAGGACCTACAATGAGCAGTTCTTC.

This clone has only one observation. V gene TRBV30 combines with J gene TRBJ2-7, with a tentative D call TRBD2 (6 bases). This CDR3 is built from 12 residues. The germline V and J ends were trimmed by 4 bases and 6 bases, with 13 bases remaining between them. Germline CDR1 reads GTSNPN; CDR2 reads SVGIG (reference sequence). This chain's CDR3 is CAWNPIGGEQYF. CDR3 nucleotide sequence: TGTGCCTGGAACCCAATCGGGGGCGAGCAGTACTTC.

This chain connects TRBV2 to TRBJ1-2; TRBD1 agrees at 11 bases. V lost 9 bases to trimming and J lost 4 bases; unmatched junction nucleotides: 4. The CDR3 totals 13 residues. CDR1 is SNHLY and CDR2 is FYNNEI in the germline V gene. Written as DNA, the CDR3 is TGTGCCAGGGACAGGGGGCGATCCTATGGCTACACCTTC. This codes for CARDRGRSYGYTF.

CDR3 residues: CASSSLDTSYNEQFF. Here the CDR3 DNA reads TGCGCCAGCAGCTCACTAGACACCAGCTACAATGAGCAGTTCTTC. The chain joins TRBV4-1 to TRBJ2-1, with a weak D call TRBD2 (5 bases). The CDR3 contains 15 residues. Trimming stripped 5 bases from V and 3 bases from J, with 14 bases between. The germline V gene encodes CDR1 MGHRA and CDR2 YSYEKL.

The J gene is TRBJ2-2, the V gene TRBV2, with a weak D call TRBD1 (6 bases). Germline V gives CDR1 SNHLY, CDR2 FYNNEI. CDR3 length equals 15 residues. V was shortened by 6 bases and J by 4 bases, with 15 bases between the two germline ends. The CDR3 nucleotides read TGTGCCAGCAGGCCCCGCCAGGGGAGCACCGGGGAGCTGTTTTTT. This encodes CASRPRQGSTGELFF.

This clone was seen a single time. The J gene is TRBJ2-3, the V gene TRBV5-4, with TRBD2 identical over 10 bases. Germline values: CDR1 SGHNT, CDR2 YYREEE (reference sequence). The junction had 5 bases not matched to a gene; V was cut back by 0 bases and J by 4 bases. This CDR3 is built from 16 residues. The CDR3, as DNA: TGTGCCAGCAGCTTGGCCAGCGGGGGGGCCCCAGATACGCAGTATTTT. Translating it yields CASSLASGGAPDTQYF.

The chain joins TRBV9 to TRBJ2-2; TRBD2 matches 13 bases. CDR3 length equals 16 residues. V was clipped by 4 bases and J by 7 bases; unmatched bases: 7. The germline gives CDR1 SGDLS, CDR2 YYNGEE. The CDR3 loop reads CASSTGTSGTNGELFF. The CDR3, as DNA: TGTGCCAGCAGCACCGGGACTAGCGGGACTAACGGGGAGCTGTTTTTT. Supplemented by reference TRBV9 and TRBJ2-2, the full variable domain reads DSGVTQTPKHLITATGQRVTLRCSPRSGDLSVYWYQQSLDQGLQFLIQYYNGEERAKGNILERFSAQQFPDLHSELNLSSLELGDSALYFCASSTGTSGTNGELFFGEGSRLTVL.

This sequence joins TRBV11-1 and TRBJ1-5; 7 bases map to TRBD1. Looked up from germline, CDR1 is SGHAT and CDR2 is FQDESV (reference sequence). V lost 2 bases and J lost 3; bases outside the gene matches: 7. This CDR3 region has 16 residues. The CDR3 here is CASSLMKGGVNQPQHF. The CDR3 bases are TGTGCCAGCAGCTTAATGAAAGGGGGCGTCAATCAGCCCCAGCATTTT.

V usage is TRBV9 and J usage is TRBJ2-2; 10 nucleotides line up with TRBD1. The ends lost 3 bases at V and 4 bases at J; junction bases unmatched: 6. Germline V lookup: CDR1 SGDLS, CDR2 YYNGEE. CDR3 length: 16 amino acids. In DNA, the CDR3 is TGTGCCAGCAGCGGCCGACAGGGGGCGTCCACCGGGGAGCTGTTTTTT. It encodes CASSGRQGASTGELFF.

The CDR3 DNA reads as TGTGCCAGCAGCTTCTCCGGGACAGGATACTACGAGCAGTACTTC. It translates to CASSFSGTGYYEQYF. The chain is built from TRBV7-2 and TRBJ2-7; the match to TRBD1 covers 8 bases. The germline V gene encodes CDR1 SGHTA and CDR2 FQGNSA. V lost 3 bases, J lost 3 bases, and 7 bases stayed unmatched. This CDR3 spans 15 amino acids. Full variable domain (outside the CDR3, taken from reference TRBV7-2 and TRBJ2-7): GAGVSQSPSNKVTEKGKDVELRCDPISGHTALYWYRQSLGQGLEFLIYFQGNSAPDKSGLPSDRFSAERTGGSVSTLTIQRTQQEDSAVYLCASSFSGTGYYEQYFGPGTRLTVT.

This chain connects TRBV6-1 to TRBJ2-2; D might be TRBD2 (7 bases). From germline, CDR1 is MNHNS and CDR2 SASEGT. The CDR3 runs to 15 residues. The V end lost 1 base, the J end lost 7 bases, and 13 bases lay between the germline ends. The CDR3: CASSEVVGGVGELFF. The CDR3 DNA sequence: TGTGCCAGCAGTGAAGTCGTAGGGGGGGTCGGGGAGCTGTTTTTT.

This sequence joins TRBV4-2 and TRBJ2-1; 9 nucleotides agree with TRBD1. Per germline, CDR1 LGHNA and CDR2 YNFKEQ. Trimming removed 1 base from V and 4 bases from J; junction bases left unmatched: 5. The CDR3 sequence is 16 residues long. The CDR3 protein is CASSQVVGQGYNEQFF. CDR3 in DNA: TGTGCCAGCAGCCAAGTCGTCGGACAGGGGTACAATGAGCAGTTCTTC.

The rearrangement joins TRBV6-5 to TRBJ1-2; tentatively, D is TRBD1 (5 bases). The CDR3 runs to 14 residues. Trimming took 8 bases from V and 1 from J, leaving 14 bases between them. Germline-derived CDR1 and CDR2 are MNHEY and SVGAGI. The CDR3 DNA sequence: TGTGCCAGCGGGGCAGCGCCCTTTAACTATGGCTACACCTTC. Translated, it gives CASGAAPFNYGYTF.

This clone has just one count. The rearrangement links TRBV9 to TRBJ1-3, with D maybe TRBD1 (6 bases). CDR3 length: 15 amino acids. The V gene's germline CDR1 is SGDLS and CDR2 YYNGEE. Deletions cut 4 bases from V and 0 bases from J, with 11 bases between. CDR3 region: CASSSSGASGNTIYF. The CDR3 bases are TGTGCCAGCAGCTCTTCAGGGGCCTCTGGAAACACCATATATTTT. Looking up the rest from reference TRBV9 and TRBJ1-3 gives the full variable domain: DSGVTQTPKHLITATGQRVTLRCSPRSGDLSVYWYQQSLDQGLQFLIQYYNGEERAKGNILERFSAQQFPDLHSELNLSSLELGDSALYFCASSSSGASGNTIYFGEGSWLTVV.